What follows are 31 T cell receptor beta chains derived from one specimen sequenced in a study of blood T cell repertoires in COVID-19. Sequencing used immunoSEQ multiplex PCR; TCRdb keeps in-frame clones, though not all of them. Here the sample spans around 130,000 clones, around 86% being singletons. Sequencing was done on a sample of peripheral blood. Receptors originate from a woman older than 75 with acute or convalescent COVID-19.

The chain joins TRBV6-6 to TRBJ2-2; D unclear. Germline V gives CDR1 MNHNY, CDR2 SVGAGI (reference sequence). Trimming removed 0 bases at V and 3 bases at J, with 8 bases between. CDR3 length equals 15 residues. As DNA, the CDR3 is TGTGCCAGCAGTTACTCTAGAGCTGACACCGGGGAGCTGTTTTTT. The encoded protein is CASSYSRADTGELFF.

CDR3: CASSPQHQETQYF. As DNA, the CDR3 is TGTGCCAGTAGTCCACAGCACCAAGAGACCCAGTACTTC. The chain combines TRBV19 with TRBJ2-5; D unresolved. This CDR3 has 13 residues. Trimming took off 5 bases at V and 0 bases at J, with 7 bases between the two ends. Germline loops: CDR1 LNHDA, CDR2 SQIVND (reference sequence).

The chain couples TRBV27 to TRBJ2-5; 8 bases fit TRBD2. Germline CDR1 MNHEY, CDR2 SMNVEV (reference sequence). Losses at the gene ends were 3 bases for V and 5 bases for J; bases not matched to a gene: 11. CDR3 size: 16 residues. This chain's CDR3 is CASSFSGGGPKETQYF. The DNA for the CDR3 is TGTGCCAGCAGTTTCTCTGGCGGGGGGCCGAAGGAGACCCAGTACTTC.

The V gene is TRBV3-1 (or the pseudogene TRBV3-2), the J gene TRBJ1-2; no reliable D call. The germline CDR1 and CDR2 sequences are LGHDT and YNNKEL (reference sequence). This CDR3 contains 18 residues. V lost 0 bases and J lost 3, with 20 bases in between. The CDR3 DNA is TGTGCCAGCAGCCAAGATTGGAGGTCAACCTTTAAGGACTATGGCTACACCTTC. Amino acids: CASSQDWRSTFKDYGYTF.

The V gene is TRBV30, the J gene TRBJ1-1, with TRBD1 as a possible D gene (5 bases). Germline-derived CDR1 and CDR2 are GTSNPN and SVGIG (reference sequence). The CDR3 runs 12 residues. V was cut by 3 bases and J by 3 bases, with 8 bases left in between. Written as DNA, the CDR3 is TGTGCCTGGAGCAGGGTCGACACTGAAGCTTTCTTT. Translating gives CAWSRVDTEAFF.

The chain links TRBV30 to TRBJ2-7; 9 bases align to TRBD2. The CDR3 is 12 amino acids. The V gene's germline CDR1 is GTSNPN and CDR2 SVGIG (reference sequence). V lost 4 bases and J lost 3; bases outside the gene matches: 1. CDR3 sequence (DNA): TGTGCCTGGAAAGCGGGGGGCTACGAGCAGTACTTC. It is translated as CAWKAGGYEQYF.

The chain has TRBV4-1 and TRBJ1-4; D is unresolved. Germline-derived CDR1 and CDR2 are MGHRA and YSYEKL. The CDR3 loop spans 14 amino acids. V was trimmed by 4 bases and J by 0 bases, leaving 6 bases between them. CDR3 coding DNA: TGCGCCAGCAGCCTTTTAACAACTAATGAAAAACTGTTTTTT. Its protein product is CASSLLTTNEKLFF.

CDR3 residues: CASSSGVGPGDTQYF. The CDR3 DNA is TGTGCCAGCAGCTCAGGGGTGGGTCCGGGAGATACGCAGTATTTT. This chain connects TRBV11-2 to TRBJ2-3, with D tentatively TRBD1 (6 bases). CDR3 length: 15 amino acids. Trimming took off 4 bases at V and 5 bases at J, with 16 bases between the two ends. CDR1 and CDR2 (germline): SGHAT, FQNNGV. Drawing the rest from reference TRBV11-2 and TRBJ2-3, the complete variable domain is EAGVAQSPRYKIIEKRQSVAFWCNPISGHATLYWYQQILGQGPKLLIQFQNNGVVDDSQLPKDRFSAERLKGVDSTLKIQPAKLEDSAVYLCASSSGVGPGDTQYFGPGTRLTVL.

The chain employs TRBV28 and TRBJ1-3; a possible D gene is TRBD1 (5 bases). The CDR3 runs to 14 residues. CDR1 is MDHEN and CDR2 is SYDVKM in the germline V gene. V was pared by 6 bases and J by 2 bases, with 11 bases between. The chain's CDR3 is CASSIQVTGNTIYF. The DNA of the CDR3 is TGTGCCAGCAGCATACAGGTCACTGGAAACACCATATATTTT.

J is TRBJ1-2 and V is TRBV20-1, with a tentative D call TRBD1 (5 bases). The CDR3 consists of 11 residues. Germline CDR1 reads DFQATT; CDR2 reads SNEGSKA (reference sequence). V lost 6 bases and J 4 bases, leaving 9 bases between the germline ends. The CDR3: CSAGRGYGYTF. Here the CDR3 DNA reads TGCAGTGCCGGTAGGGGCTATGGCTACACCTTC.

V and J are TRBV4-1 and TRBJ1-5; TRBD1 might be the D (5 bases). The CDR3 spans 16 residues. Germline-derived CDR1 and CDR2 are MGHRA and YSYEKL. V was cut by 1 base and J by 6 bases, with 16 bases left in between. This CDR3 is CASSQGLTGSRQPQHF. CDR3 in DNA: TGCGCCAGCAGCCAAGGTCTCACAGGCAGCCGTCAGCCCCAGCATTTT.

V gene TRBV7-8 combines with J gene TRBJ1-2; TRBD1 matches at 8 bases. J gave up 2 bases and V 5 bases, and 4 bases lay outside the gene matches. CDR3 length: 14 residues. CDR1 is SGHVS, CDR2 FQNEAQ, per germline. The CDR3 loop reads CASSGRTGNYGYTF. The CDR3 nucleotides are TGTGCCAGCAGCGGGAGGACAGGGAACTATGGCTACACCTTC.

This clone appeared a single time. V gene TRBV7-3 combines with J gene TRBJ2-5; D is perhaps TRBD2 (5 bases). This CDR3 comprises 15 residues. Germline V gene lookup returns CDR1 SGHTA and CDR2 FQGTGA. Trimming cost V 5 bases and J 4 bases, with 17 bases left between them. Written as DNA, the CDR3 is TGTGCCAGCAGCGTACGGCGGGCTACCGGAGAGACCCAGTACTTC. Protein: CASSVRRATGETQYF.

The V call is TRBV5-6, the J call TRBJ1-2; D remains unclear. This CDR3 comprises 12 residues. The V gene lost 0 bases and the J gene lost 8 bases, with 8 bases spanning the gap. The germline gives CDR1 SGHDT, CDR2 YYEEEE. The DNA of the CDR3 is TGTGCCAGCAGCTTGGTGGCGGGGGGCTACACCTTC. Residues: CASSLVAGGYTF.

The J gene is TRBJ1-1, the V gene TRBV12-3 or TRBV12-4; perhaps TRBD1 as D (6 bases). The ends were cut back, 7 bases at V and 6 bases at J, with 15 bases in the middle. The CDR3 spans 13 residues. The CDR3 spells CASKPLGQPEAFF. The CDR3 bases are TGTGCCAGCAAACCCCTCGGACAGCCTGAAGCTTTCTTT.

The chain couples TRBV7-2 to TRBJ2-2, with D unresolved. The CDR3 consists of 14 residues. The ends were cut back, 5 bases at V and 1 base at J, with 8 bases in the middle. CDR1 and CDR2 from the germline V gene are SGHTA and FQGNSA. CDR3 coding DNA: TGTGCCAGCAGCCTACTTAGGAACACCGGGGAGCTGTTTTTT. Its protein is CASSLLRNTGELFF.

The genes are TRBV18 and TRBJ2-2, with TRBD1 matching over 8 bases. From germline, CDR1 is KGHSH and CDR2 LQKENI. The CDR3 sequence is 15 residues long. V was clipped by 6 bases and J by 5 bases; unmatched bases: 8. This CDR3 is CASSPGQERTGELFF. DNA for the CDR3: TGTGCCAGCTCGCCGGGACAGGAAAGAACCGGGGAGCTGTTTTTT. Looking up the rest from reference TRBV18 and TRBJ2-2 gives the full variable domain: NAGVMQNPRHLVRRRGQEARLRCSPMKGHSHVYWYRQLPEEGLKFMVYLQKENIIDESGMPKERFSAEFPKEGPSILRIQQVVRGDSAAYFCASSPGQERTGELFFGEGSRLTVL.

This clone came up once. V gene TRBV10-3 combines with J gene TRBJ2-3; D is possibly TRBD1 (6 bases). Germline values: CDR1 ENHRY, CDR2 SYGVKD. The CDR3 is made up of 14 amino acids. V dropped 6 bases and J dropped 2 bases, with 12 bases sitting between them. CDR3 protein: CAISRGDTTDTQYF. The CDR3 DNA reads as TGTGCCATCAGCCGAGGGGACACCACAGATACGCAGTATTTT.

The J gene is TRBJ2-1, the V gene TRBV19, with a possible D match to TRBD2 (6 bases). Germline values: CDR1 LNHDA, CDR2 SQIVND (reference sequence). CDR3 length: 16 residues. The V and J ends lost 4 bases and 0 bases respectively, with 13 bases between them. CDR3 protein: CASSTFGGSSYNEQFF. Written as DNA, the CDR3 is TGTGCCAGTAGTACGTTCGGGGGTAGCTCCTACAATGAGCAGTTCTTC.

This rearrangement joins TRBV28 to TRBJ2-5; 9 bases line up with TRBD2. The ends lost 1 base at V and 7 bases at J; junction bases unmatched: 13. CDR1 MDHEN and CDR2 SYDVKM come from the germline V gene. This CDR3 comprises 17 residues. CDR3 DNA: TGTGCCAGCAGTTTATACGGGCCTAGCGGGGCGATTGGGACCCAGTACTTC. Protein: CASSLYGPSGAIGTQYF.

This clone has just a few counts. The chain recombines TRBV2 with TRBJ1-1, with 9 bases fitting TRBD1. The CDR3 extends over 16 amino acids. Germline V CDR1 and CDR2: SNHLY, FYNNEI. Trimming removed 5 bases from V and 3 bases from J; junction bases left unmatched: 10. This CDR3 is CASSHRQGDVDTEAFF. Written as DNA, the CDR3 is TGTGCCAGCAGTCATAGACAGGGGGATGTTGACACTGAAGCTTTCTTT.

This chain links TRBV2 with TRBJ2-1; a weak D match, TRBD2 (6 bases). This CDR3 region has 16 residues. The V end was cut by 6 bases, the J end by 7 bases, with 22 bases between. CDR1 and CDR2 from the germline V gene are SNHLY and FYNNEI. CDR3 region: CASSAPPNGSRNEQFF. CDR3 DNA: TGTGCCAGCAGCGCCCCCCCCAACGGGAGTAGGAATGAGCAGTTCTTC.

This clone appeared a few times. CDR3 protein: CASSRDSNYGYTF. The DNA for the CDR3 is TGCGCCAGCAGCAGGGACAGCAACTATGGCTACACCTTC. V and J are TRBV5-1 and TRBJ1-2; 7 nucleotides agree with TRBD1. V was clipped by 4 bases and J by 2 bases; unmatched bases: 2. There are 13 residues in the CDR3. Germline loops: CDR1 SGHRS, CDR2 YFSETQ.

The CDR3 sequence is CASSLDDRGSYEQYF. In nucleotides, the CDR3 is TGTGCCAGCAGCTTAGACGACAGGGGCTCCTACGAGCAGTACTTC. The rearrangement uses TRBV7-2 and TRBJ2-7, with 8 bases matching TRBD1. The CDR3 spans 15 residues. The V gene's germline CDR1 is SGHTA and CDR2 FQGNSA. The V gene end was trimmed by 1 base and the J gene end by 0 bases; junction bases not matched to a gene: 2.

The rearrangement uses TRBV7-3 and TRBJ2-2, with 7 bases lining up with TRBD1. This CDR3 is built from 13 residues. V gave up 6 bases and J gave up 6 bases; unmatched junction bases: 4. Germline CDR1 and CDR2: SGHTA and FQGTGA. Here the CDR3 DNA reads TGTGCCAGCAGGTGGCAGGGGGCCGGGGAGCTGTTTTTT. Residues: CASRWQGAGELFF.

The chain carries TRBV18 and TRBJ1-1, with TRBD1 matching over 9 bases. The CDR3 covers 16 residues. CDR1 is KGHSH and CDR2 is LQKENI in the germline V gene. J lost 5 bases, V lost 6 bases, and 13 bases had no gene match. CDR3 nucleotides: TGTGCCAGCTCGGCCATTACAGGGGGCGCGGGTACTGAAGCTTTCTTT. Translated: CASSAITGGAGTEAFF.

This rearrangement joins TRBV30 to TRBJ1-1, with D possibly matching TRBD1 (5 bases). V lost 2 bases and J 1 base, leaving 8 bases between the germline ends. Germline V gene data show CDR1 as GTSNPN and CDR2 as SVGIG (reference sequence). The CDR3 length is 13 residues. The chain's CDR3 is CAWSWGGNTEAFF. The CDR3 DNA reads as TGTGCCTGGAGTTGGGGGGGGAACACTGAAGCTTTCTTT.

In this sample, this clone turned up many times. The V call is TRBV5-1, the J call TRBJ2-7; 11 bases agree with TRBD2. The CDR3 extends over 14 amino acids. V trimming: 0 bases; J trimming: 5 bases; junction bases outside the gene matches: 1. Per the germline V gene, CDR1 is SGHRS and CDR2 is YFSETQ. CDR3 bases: TGCGCCAGCAGCTTGGAACTAGCGGGAGACGAGCAGTACTTC. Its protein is CASSLELAGDEQYF.

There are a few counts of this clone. The CDR3 here is CASSVQGWVSYNSPLHF. The CDR3 coding sequence is TGTGCCAGCAGCGTTCAGGGCTGGGTTTCCTATAATTCACCCCTCCACTTT. The V gene is TRBV2, the J gene TRBJ1-6; perhaps TRBD1 as D (5 bases). Per the germline V gene, CDR1 is SNHLY and CDR2 is FYNNEI. Trimming removed 6 bases at V and 1 base at J, with 16 bases between. The CDR3 consists of 17 residues. Full variable domain (missing parts from reference TRBV2 and TRBJ1-6): EPEVTQTPSHQVTQMGQEVILRCVPISNHLYFYWYRQILGQKVEFLVSFYNNEISEKSEIFDDQFSVERPDGSNFTLKIRSTKLEDSAMYFCASSVQGWVSYNSPLHFGNGTRLTVT.

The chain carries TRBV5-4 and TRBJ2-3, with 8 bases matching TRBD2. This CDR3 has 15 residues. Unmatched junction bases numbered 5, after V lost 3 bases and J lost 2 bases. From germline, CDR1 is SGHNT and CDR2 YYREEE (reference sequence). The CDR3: CASSSGGDPTDTQYF. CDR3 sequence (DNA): TGTGCCAGCAGCTCCGGGGGGGACCCCACAGATACGCAGTATTTT.

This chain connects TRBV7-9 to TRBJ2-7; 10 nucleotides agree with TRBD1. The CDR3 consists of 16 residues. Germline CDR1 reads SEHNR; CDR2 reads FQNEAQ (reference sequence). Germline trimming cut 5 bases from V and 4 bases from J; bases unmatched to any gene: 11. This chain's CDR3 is CASSPPPGTGAYEQYF. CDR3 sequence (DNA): TGTGCCAGCAGCCCCCCTCCTGGGACAGGGGCATACGAGCAGTACTTC.